One and the same sample provided the 21 T cell receptor beta chains below, sequenced in a study of cytotoxic CD8 clonotypes in ibrutinib-treated CLL. Sequenced by immunoSEQ multiplex PCR; TCRdb stores in-frame clones only, minus some. The sample gives over 140,000 clones, 75% to 85% of which show up once; 6.5% to 8% is in the top ten. The sequencing used PBMCs, collected after 36 months of ibrutinib treatment. Every receptor here comes from a human donor with chronic lymphocytic leukemia.

V usage is TRBV12-5 and J usage is TRBJ2-6, with D hard to call. CDR3 length: 16 amino acids. V was shortened by 2 bases and J by 2 bases, with 10 bases between the two germline ends. CDR1 is LGHNT and CDR2 is FRNRAP in the germline V gene. The CDR3 region has the DNA TGTGCTAGTGGTTTGAATCTAAATCCTGGGGCCAACGTCCTGACTTTC. As protein: CASGLNLNPGANVLTF.

The chain is built from TRBV5-1 and TRBJ1-2, with TRBD1 matching over 7 bases. The CDR3 loop spans 14 amino acids. With V trimmed by 0 bases and J by 6 bases, 5 bases remained unmatched. CDR1 is SGHRS and CDR2 is YFSETQ in the germline V gene. The CDR3 sequence: CASSLERGRDGYTF. The CDR3 DNA reads TGCGCCAGCAGCTTGGAAAGGGGGCGGGATGGCTACACCTTC.

There are a few counts of this clone. This chain joins TRBV19 and TRBJ1-1; D uncertain. The V and J ends lost 6 bases and 2 bases respectively, with 13 bases between them. The V gene's germline CDR1 is LNHDA and CDR2 SQIVND (reference sequence). The CDR3 length is 14 residues. The CDR3 nucleotides read TGTGCCAGTAGCGTTGCACTCGGTAACACTGAAGCTTTCTTT. Encoded protein: CASSVALGNTEAFF.

The chain combines TRBV10-3 with TRBJ2-5, with 8 bases identical to TRBD1. This CDR3 contains 14 residues. The germline CDR1 and CDR2 sequences are ENHRY and SYGVKD. V shed 7 bases, J shed 5 bases, and the junction held 9 bases outside the gene matches. The CDR3 sequence: CAIKEDRDWETQYF. In nucleotides, the CDR3 is TGTGCCATCAAGGAGGACAGGGACTGGGAGACCCAGTACTTC.

The V gene is TRBV30, the J gene TRBJ1-6; D not resolved. Germline V gives CDR1 GTSNPN, CDR2 SVGIG (reference sequence). With 2 bases removed from V and 7 bases from J, the gap between germline ends came to 9 bases. The CDR3 runs 13 residues. The CDR3 DNA reads as TGTGCCTGGAGTCAACGGCAGAATTCACCCCTCCACTTT. Translation: CAWSQRQNSPLHF.

The chain employs TRBV13 and TRBJ2-2, with unresolved D. CDR1 is PRHDT and CDR2 is FYEKMQ in the germline V gene (reference sequence). The ends were cut back, 5 bases at V and 2 bases at J, with 9 bases in the middle. This CDR3 spans 14 amino acids. CDR3 nucleotide sequence: TGTGCCAGCAGCCCGCGTGTTAACACCGGGGAGCTGTTTTTT. As protein: CASSPRVNTGELFF.

This clone was seen a single time. The CDR3 protein is CASSQGLAGEETQYF. For the CDR3, the DNA is TGTGCCAGCAGCCAGGGACTAGCGGGAGAGGAGACCCAGTACTTC. The rearrangement uses TRBV4-2 and TRBJ2-5; 14 nucleotides line up with TRBD2. J was trimmed by 5 bases and V by 3 bases; bases with no gene match: 2. The CDR3 totals 15 residues. Germline V CDR1 and CDR2: LGHNA, YNFKEQ.

This rearrangement joins TRBV5-5 to TRBJ1-5; 8 bases are shared with TRBD1. The ends lost 5 bases at V and 3 bases at J; junction bases unmatched: 7. The length of the CDR3 is 15 residues. Per the germline V gene, CDR1 is SGHKS and CDR2 is YYEKEE (reference sequence). The CDR3 sequence: CASRTGTGNNQPQHF. CDR3 nucleotide sequence: TGTGCCAGCAGAACCGGGACAGGCAACAATCAGCCCCAGCATTTT.

V is TRBV14 and J is TRBJ2-7, with 8 nucleotides matching TRBD2. The ends lost 4 bases at V and 3 bases at J; junction bases unmatched: 11. Germline V gene data show CDR1 as SGHDN and CDR2 as FVKESK. The CDR3 runs 16 residues. CDR3 in amino acids: CASSPSLLAANYEQYF. CDR3 DNA sequence: TGTGCCAGCAGCCCATCACTACTAGCGGCTAACTACGAGCAGTACTTC.

This chain joins TRBV19 and TRBJ2-1; unclear D gene. Germline V lookup: CDR1 LNHDA, CDR2 SQIVND (reference sequence). The CDR3 spans 11 residues. The V and J ends lost 7 bases and 3 bases respectively, with 4 bases between them. CDR3 protein: CASTDYNEQFF. DNA of the CDR3: TGTGCCAGTACCGACTACAATGAGCAGTTCTTC.

The chain is built from TRBV4-2 and TRBJ2-7, with D possibly TRBD1 on 5 matching bases. Between the trimmed V and J ends, which lost 3 bases and 6 bases, there was a span of 21 bases. The CDR3 length is 16 residues. Per the germline V gene, CDR1 is LGHNA and CDR2 is YNFKEQ. The DNA of the CDR3 is TGTGCCAGCAGCCATGGTATTGATGACAGCGCGAGCGAGCAGTACTTC. Protein sequence: CASSHGIDDSASEQYF.

This sequence joins TRBV4-1 and TRBJ2-1; D remains ambiguous. Trimming left V 5 bases short and J 3 bases short, with 2 bases between. Germline V gives CDR1 MGHRA, CDR2 YSYEKL. This CDR3 has 11 residues. The CDR3 spells CASSGYNEQFF. In nucleotides, the CDR3 is TGCGCCAGCAGCGGCTACAATGAGCAGTTCTTC.

In this sample, this clone turned up once. The chain couples TRBV2 to TRBJ1-1; 9 positions match TRBD1. Losses at the gene ends were 9 bases for V and 5 bases for J; bases not matched to a gene: 7. Per the germline V gene, CDR1 is SNHLY and CDR2 is FYNNEI. The CDR3 is 13 residues long. CDR3 protein: CASPTGGETEAFF. CDR3 coding DNA: TGTGCCAGTCCGACAGGGGGGGAAACTGAAGCTTTCTTT.

The J gene is TRBJ2-3, the V gene TRBV4-2; either TRBD1 or TRBD2 may fit D (5 bases each). Looked up from germline, CDR1 is LGHNA and CDR2 is YNFKEQ. The CDR3 spans 15 residues. Trimming removed 1 base at V and 3 bases at J, with 11 bases between. The CDR3 nucleotides are TGTGCCAGCAGCCAAGGGGACGGAGGTACAGATACGCAGTATTTT. It codes for CASSQGDGGTDTQYF.

The chain uses TRBV7-9 and TRBJ2-5; TRBD1 matches at 9 bases. V shed 1 base and J 5 bases; nucleotides not matched to a gene: 5. This CDR3 spans 15 amino acids. CDR1 and CDR2 from the germline V gene are SEHNR and FQNEAQ (reference sequence). As DNA, the CDR3 is TGTGCCAGCAGCTTAGGGGACAGGGACTTTGAGACCCAGTACTTC. Encoded protein: CASSLGDRDFETQYF.

The chain combines TRBV5-1 with TRBJ1-1, with D possibly TRBD1 on 5 matching bases. Germline values: CDR1 SGHRS, CDR2 YFSETQ. V shed 1 base and J shed 3 bases, with 10 bases lying between them. The CDR3 is 14 amino acids. CDR3 bases: TGCGCCAGCAGCTTGACCGGGGGGGACACTGAAGCTTTCTTT. Its protein is CASSLTGGDTEAFF.

The chain employs TRBV6-1 and TRBJ1-4; 8 bases are shared with TRBD1. The CDR3 is 15 residues long. V dropped 6 bases and J dropped 8; count of bases not matched to a gene: 11. The V gene's germline CDR1 is MNHNS and CDR2 SASEGT. The CDR3 nucleotides read TGTGCCAGCAGGCAACCTCCGGACAGGGCGGAAAAACTGTTTTTT. This sequence encodes CASRQPPDRAEKLFF.

This clone showed up just a few times. The chain couples TRBV7-9 to TRBJ2-7; no definite D call. The CDR3 length is 12 residues. CDR1 and CDR2 (germline): SEHNR, FQNEAQ (reference sequence). Trimming pared 1 base from V and 2 bases from J, leaving 3 bases between. CDR3 DNA: TGTGCCAGCAGCTTAGAAGCCTACGAGCAGTACTTC. Encoded protein: CASSLEAYEQYF.

The CDR3 region is CASSPAGGLFNEQFF. The CDR3 nucleotides read TGTGCCAGCAGCCCAGCGGGAGGGCTTTTCAATGAGCAGTTCTTC. V and J are TRBV11-2 and TRBJ2-1, with TRBD2 matching 10 bases. J lost 6 bases, V lost 5 bases, and 7 bases had no gene match. CDR1 and CDR2 (germline): SGHAT, FQNNGV. The CDR3 has 15 residues.

The chain links TRBV29-1 to TRBJ2-5; TRBD2 matches at 8 bases. Germline V gene sequence: CDR1 SQVTM, CDR2 ANQGSEA. The junction had 8 bases not matched to a gene; V was cut back by 6 bases and J by 5 bases. This CDR3 has 13 residues. The CDR3 region has the DNA TGCAGCGTATTCGCGGGGGGTCAGGAGACCCAGTACTTC. As protein: CSVFAGGQETQYF.

The chain has TRBV5-1 and TRBJ1-6; TRBD1 agrees at 8 bases. Germline CDR1 reads SGHRS; CDR2 reads YFSETQ. The CDR3 runs to 16 residues. After removal of 4 bases from V and 4 bases from J, the junction contained 7 bases not matched to a gene. The DNA of the CDR3 is TGCGCCAGCAGCGTGGACAGGGCCTCTTATAATTCACCCCTCCACTTT. It encodes CASSVDRASYNSPLHF.